Listed here are 15 T cell receptor beta chains from one sample, sequenced in a study of T cell clonality in common variable immunodeficiency. Measured with immunoSEQ multiplex PCR; TCRdb has only the in-frame clones, and not every one. The specimen has 55,000 or so clones, none found just once. What was sequenced was peripheral blood mononuclear cells. These receptors were collected from a person aged 18-69 years in good health.

At least ten counts were recorded for this clone. The sequenced fragment ends 3 residues before the CDR3 boundary, so the rest is inferred from the germline J gene. The chain is built from TRBV6-2 or TRBV6-3 and TRBJ1-5; tentatively, D is TRBD1 (5 bases). Germline V gene sequence: CDR1 MNHEY, CDR2 SVGEGT. The V gene lost 6 bases and the J gene lost 4 bases, with 7 bases spanning the gap. The CDR3 spans 12 residues. CDR3 DNA, as far as it was read: TGTGCCAGCAGGGGGGGGAATCAGCCC. Protein product: CASRGGNQP. The full CDR3 is CASRGGNQPQHF.

In this sample, this clone turned up many times. From the germline J gene comes the end of the CDR3, since the read stops 3 residues before it. The chain is built from TRBV7-9 and TRBJ2-2, with 8 bases matching TRBD1. Germline V gene sequence: CDR1 SEHNR, CDR2 FQNEAQ (reference sequence). V was pared by 5 bases and J by 5 bases, with 4 bases of the junction left unmatched. CDR3 length equals 14 residues. CDR3 sequence reads: CASSTRTGTGELFF. The CDR3 bases that were read are TGTGCCAGCAGCACCAGGACAGGGACCGGGGAG.

This clone has at least ten counts. Read data end 3 residues before the CDR3 end; the end is taken from the germline J gene. The chain is built from TRBV5-5 and TRBJ1-5; 9 bases are a match to TRBD1. The V and J ends lost 4 bases and 7 bases, in that order; junction bases with no gene match: 9. The length of the CDR3 is 15 residues. Germline CDR1 SGHKS, CDR2 YYEKEE (reference sequence). The chain's CDR3 is CASSPTDRGNQPQHF. Incomplete CDR3 DNA: TGTGCCAGCAGCCCTACCGACAGGGGGAACCAGCCC.

This clone was detected many times. From the germline J gene comes the end of the CDR3, since the read stops 3 residues before it. J is TRBJ1-1 and V is TRBV10-3, with TRBD1 as a possible D gene (5 bases). Germline-derived CDR1 and CDR2 are ENHRY and SYGVKD. This CDR3 is 16 amino acids long. V lost 0 bases to trimming and J lost 5 bases, with 16 bases between them. The CDR3 loop is CAISESGSREGTEAFF. CDR3 DNA (partial): TGTGCCATCAGTGAGTCGGGGTCCAGGGAGGGAACTGAA.

This clone was counted many times. Read sequence stops 3 residues before the CDR3 end, and the germline J gene provides the missing end. The rearrangement links TRBV19 to TRBJ2-2, with TRBD1 matching over 12 bases. This CDR3 is built from 21 residues. With 5 bases clipped from V and 2 bases from J, the junction kept 18 bases outside the gene matches. Germline assignment: CDR1 LNHDA and CDR2 SQIVND (reference sequence). CDR3 amino acids: CASSSFPGTGGFSRNTGELFF. The sequenced CDR3 bases are TGTGCCAGTAGTTCGTTTCCCGGGACAGGGGGCTTCTCGAGAAACACCGGGGAG.

Incomplete CDR3 DNA: TGTGCCAGCAGTGAGGTGGTAGCGGAACCCACCGTCTACAATGAG. This codes for CASSEVVAEPTVYNE. The whole CDR3 sequence is CASSEVVAEPTVYNEQFF. The chain joins TRBV25-1 to TRBJ2-1; the D gene is possibly TRBD2 (6 bases). Read data end 3 residues before the CDR3 end; the end is taken from the germline J gene. The V gene lost 3 bases and the J gene lost 3 bases, with 21 bases spanning the gap. Germline V gene lookup returns CDR1 MGHDK and CDR2 SYGVNS. This CDR3 is 18 amino acids long. The variable domain in full, with the rest retrieved from reference TRBV25-1 and TRBJ2-1, is EADIYQTPRYLVIGTGKKITLECSQTMGHDKMYWYQQDPGMELHLIHYSYGVNSTEKGDLSSESTVSRIRTEHFPLTLESARPSHTSQYLCASSEVVAEPTVYNEQFFGPGTRLTVL.

This clone was seen ten or more times. With the read ending 3 residues before the CDR3 end, the germline J gene is used to fill in that end. This sequence joins TRBV15 and TRBJ2-2, with D maybe TRBD2 (6 bases). Trimming took 0 bases from V and 1 from J, leaving 9 bases between them. The germline gives CDR1 LNHNV, CDR2 YYDKDF (reference sequence). This CDR3 contains 16 residues. CDR3 sequence reads: CATSRESSGNTGELFF. The sequenced CDR3 bases are TGTGCCACCAGCAGAGAGAGTAGCGGGAACACCGGGGAG. The whole variable domain, filled in from reference TRBV15 and TRBJ2-2, reads DAMVIQNPRYQVTQFGKPVTLSCSQTLNHNVMYWYQQKSSQAPKLLFHYYDKDFNNEADTPDNFQSRRPNTSFCFLDIRSPGLGDTAMYLCATSRESSGNTGELFFGEGSRLTVL.

This clone was seen at least ten times. The CDR3 end falls 3 residues outside the read, so it is completed with the germline J gene. The V and J genes are TRBV29-1 and TRBJ1-2; D gene uncertain. CDR3 length equals 14 residues. Deletions cut 7 bases from V and 2 bases from J, with 17 bases between. CDR1 is SQVTM and CDR2 is ANQGSEA in the germline V gene. Incomplete CDR3 DNA: TGCAGCGCCCGGAATTCGATGGGCAACTATGGC. It specifies CSARNSMGNYG. The whole CDR3 protein reads CSARNSMGNYGYTF.

This clone was seen at least ten times. The part of the CDR3 DNA that was read is TGTGCCAGCACCCCGGAGGGTGTCGGTACTGAA. Amino acids: CASTPEGVGTE. From start to end, the CDR3 is CASTPEGVGTEAFF. This rearrangement joins TRBV18 to TRBJ1-1; D ambiguous. Coverage ceases 3 residues before the CDR3 finishes, and the germline J gene fills in the end. The CDR3 spans 14 residues. Germline CDR1 and CDR2: KGHSH and LQKENI. V was cut by 8 bases and J by 5 bases, with 18 bases left in between.

This clone was counted ten times or more. The read stops 3 residues short of the end of the CDR3; the missing end is completed from the germline J gene. The gene calls are TRBV28 and TRBJ2-7, with TRBD2 as a possible D gene (6 bases). CDR1 is MDHEN and CDR2 is SYDVKM in the germline V gene. V was clipped by 3 bases and J by 1 base, with 10 bases between them. There are 14 residues in the CDR3. This chain's CDR3 is CASSFSLASYEQYF. CDR3 bases read: TGTGCCAGCAGTTTCTCGCTAGCGTCCTACGAG.

This clone was detected ten times or more. The read stops 3 residues short of the end of the CDR3; the missing end is completed from the germline J gene. The V gene is TRBV6-1, the J gene TRBJ1-2; D unresolved. Deletions cut 2 bases from V and 2 bases from J, with 6 bases between. CDR1 is MNHNS and CDR2 is SASEGT in the germline V gene. CDR3 size: 13 residues. CDR3 sequence reads: CASSEQVNYGYTF. The CDR3 DNA, read in part, is TGTGCCAGCAGTGAACAGGTGAACTATGGC.

With regard to this clone: Read coverage stops 3 residues before the CDR3 terminus; the germline J gene supplies the remainder. The chain carries TRBV19 and TRBJ1-1; 7 bases map to TRBD1. Germline CDR1 LNHDA, CDR2 SQIVND (reference sequence). The CDR3 covers 13 residues. Incomplete CDR3 DNA: TGTGCCAGTAGTGAACAGGGGCGGGGGGCA. Its translation: CASSEQGRGA. The whole CDR3 sequence is CASSEQGRGAAFF.

This clone has a count of ten or more. The CDR3 end lies 3 residues beyond the end of the read and is filled in from the germline J gene. The chain recombines TRBV5-1 with TRBJ2-2; 8 bases line up with TRBD2. The CDR3 is 17 amino acids. Germline V gene data show CDR1 as SGHRS and CDR2 as YFSETQ. V lost 2 bases to trimming and J lost 3 bases; unmatched junction nucleotides: 9. Here the CDR3 reads CASSLTIAGRDTGELFF. The DNA read from the CDR3 is TGCGCCAGCAGCTTAACCATAGCGGGGAGGGACACCGGGGAG.

This clone has a count of ten or more. The read stops 3 residues short of the end of the CDR3; the missing end is completed from the germline J gene. The chain links TRBV7-9 to TRBJ2-3; D not resolved. Trimming took off 1 base at V and 6 bases at J, with 8 bases between the two ends. CDR1 and CDR2 from the germline V gene are SEHNR and FQNEAQ (reference sequence). The CDR3 has 13 residues. CDR3 DNA, as far as it was read: TGTGCCAGCAGCTTAGAGGCCTCGGATACG. It codes for CASSLEASDT. In full, the CDR3 is CASSLEASDTQYF.

There are many counts of this clone. The missing CDR3 end, 3 residues past where the read stops, is filled in from the germline J gene. The chain uses TRBV20-1 and TRBJ2-7; 10 bases align to TRBD2. Germline assignment: CDR1 DFQATT and CDR2 SNEGSKA (reference sequence). V was clipped by 6 bases and J by 2 bases; unmatched bases: 10. The CDR3 extends over 15 amino acids. CDR3 DNA, as far as it was read: TGCAGTGCGTCGGTATCTAGCGGGGGTCCCTACGAG. It encodes CSASVSSGGPYE. The full CDR3 sequence reads CSASVSSGGPYEQYF.